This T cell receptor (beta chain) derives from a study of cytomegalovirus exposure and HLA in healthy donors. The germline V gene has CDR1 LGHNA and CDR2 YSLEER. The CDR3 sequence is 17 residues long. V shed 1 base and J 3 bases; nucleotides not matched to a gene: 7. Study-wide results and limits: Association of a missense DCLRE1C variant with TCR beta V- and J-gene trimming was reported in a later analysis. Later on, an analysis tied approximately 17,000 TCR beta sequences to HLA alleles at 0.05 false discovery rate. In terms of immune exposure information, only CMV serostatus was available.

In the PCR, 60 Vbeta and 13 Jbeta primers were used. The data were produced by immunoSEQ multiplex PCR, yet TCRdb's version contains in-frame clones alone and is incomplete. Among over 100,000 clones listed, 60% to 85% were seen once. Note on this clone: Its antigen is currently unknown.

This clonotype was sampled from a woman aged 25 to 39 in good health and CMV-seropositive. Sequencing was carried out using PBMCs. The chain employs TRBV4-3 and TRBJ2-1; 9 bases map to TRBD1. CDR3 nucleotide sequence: TGCGCCAGCAGCCAAGTTCCGGGACAGGGAAGCTACAATGAGCAGTTCTTC. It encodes CASSQVPGQGSYNEQFF.